This T cell receptor (beta chain) originates from a study of blood T cell repertoires in COVID-19. As for the study in general: PBMCs, B-cell-depleted T cells, or T cells provided the cDNA or gDNA that made up the material.

Germline V lookup: CDR1 GTSNPN, CDR2 SVGIG (reference sequence). V was clipped by 1 base and J by 6 bases; unmatched bases: 0. This CDR3 is built from 13 residues. In the original processing: How many nucleated cells were present was estimated from reference gene primer amplification. Profiled with immunoSEQ multiplex PCR; TCRdb holds only in-frame clones, not every one. That table furnishes V, J and clone size, whereas the DNA furnished D and trimming. The top ten clones hold 10% to 15% of a sample with about 99,000 clones, over 70% of them seen once. The J gene is TRBJ1-4, the V gene TRBV30; 9 bases match TRBD1. Specimen: peripheral blood. The source is a human donor in a cohort sampled during active or convalescent COVID-19. CDR3 DNA sequence: TGTGCCTGGAGTGGGGACAGGGATGAAAAACTGTTTTTT. This encodes CAWSGDRDEKLFF.